These T cell receptor beta chains were read from a single sample in a study of blood T cell repertoires in COVID-19. Repertoires were generated with immunoSEQ multiplex PCR, while TCRdb's copy carries only in-frame clones and drops some. The table records 180,000 or so clones, more than 75% of them present only once. Sequences were obtained from peripheral blood. All receptors come from a person aged 65 to 79 with COVID-19, enrolled during active disease. Each CDR3 is given with its conserved first and last residue. The D gene is left open where the match is weak. Size values are once, few and many counts, or a class for expanded clones, and some rows have none.

>TRBJ2-1|TRBV6-5|.|TRBD1
TGTGCCAGCATACAGACTACAGGGGTCTGGTTCTTC
CASIQTTGVWFF
>TRBJ2-2|TRBV5-4|few|.
TGTGCCAGCACGGGGACATTAGGCACCGGGGAGCTGTTTTTT
CASTGTLGTGELFF
>TRBJ1-5|TRBV15|.|TRBD1
TGTGCCACCAGCAGACCTCCGGGACAGGGGACAAATCAGCCCCAGCATTTT
CATSRPPGQGTNQPQHF
>TRBJ1-2|TRBV5-1|.|.
TGCGCCAGCAGCTTGGTTCCAGGGGACTATGGCTACACCTTC
CASSLVPGDYGYTF
>TRBJ2-3|TRBV3-1/TRBV3-2|.|TRBD2
TGTGCCAGCAGCCAAGAGCGGGGGGGCCCTCGGGCGCGCACAGATACGCAGTATTTT
CASSQERGGPRARTDTQYF
>TRBJ2-1|TRBV7-9|.|TRBD1
TGTGCCAGCAGCCCCGGACAGGGTAGCTACAATGAGCAGTTCTTC
CASSPGQGSYNEQFF
>TRBJ1-5|TRBV24-1|.|TRBD1
TGTGCCACCAGTGACCCGGGACAGGGGGCTGGACAGCCCCAGCATTTT
CATSDPGQGAGQPQHF
>TRBJ2-3|TRBV7-7|.|TRBD1
TGTGCCAGCAGCTTATCTGCCCCGGGGACAGGAGGTACGCAGTATTTT
CASSLSAPGTGGTQYF
>TRBJ1-5|TRBV5-1|few|TRBD1
TGCGCCAGCAGCTTGACCCCGGGACAGTCGCGCAATCAGCCCCAGCATTTT
CASSLTPGQSRNQPQHF
>TRBJ1-4|TRBV7-2|once|.
TGTGCCAGCAGCTTAGGATCTAGAGAAAAACTGTTTTTT
CASSLGSREKLFF
>TRBJ1-3|TRBV28|few|TRBD1
TGTGCCAGCAGCGACGTGTTAAGGCGACAGGGTATAGGAAACACCATATATTTT
CASSDVLRRQGIGNTIYF
>TRBJ1-6|TRBV7-2|once|TRBD1
TGTGCCAGCAGCCAAAGGGGCGGGACAGCTAATTCACCCCTCCACTTT
CASSQRGGTANSPLHF
>TRBJ1-3|TRBV15|.|.
TGTGCCACCAGCAGAGAGGCTGTGGTTGGAAACACCATATATTTT
CATSREAVVGNTIYF
>TRBJ1-2|TRBV27|.|.
TGTGCCAGCAGTTCAGACAGGCTGGACTATGGCTACACCTTC
CASSSDRLDYGYTF
>TRBJ2-7|TRBV15|few|TRBD1
TGTGCCACCAGCAGAAGACAGGGGTTTGACGAGCAGTACTTC
CATSRRQGFDEQYF
>TRBJ1-4|TRBV18|.|.
TGTGCCAGCTCACCGACGGGAGGGGCACAGGAAAAACTGTTTTTT
CASSPTGGAQEKLFF
>TRBJ2-3|TRBV3-1/TRBV3-2|.|.
TGTGCCAGCAGCCACGGTGCAGATACGCAGTATTTT
CASSHGADTQYF
>TRBJ1-4|TRBV14|.|TRBD1
TGTGCCAGCAGCCAATCCGGGACAGGGGTCGAAAAACTGTTTTTT
CASSQSGTGVEKLFF
>TRBJ2-2|TRBV13|.|.
TGTGCCAGCAGGTCAGACAGATCGAACACCGGGGAGCTGTTTTTT
CASRSDRSNTGELFF
>TRBJ1-1|TRBV20-1|few|.
TGCAGTGCTAGTGGACGCAATACAGGGTATGCTGAAGCTTTCTTT
CSASGRNTGYAEAFF
>TRBJ1-3|TRBV19|.|TRBD1
TGTGCCAGTAGTTCAAAACCGGGACAGATTCACTCTGGAAACACCATATATTTT
CASSSKPGQIHSGNTIYF
>TRBJ2-1|TRBV6-2/TRBV6-3|.|.
TGTGCCAGCAGTTCCCTCAACATACGGGTGGTCCATGAGCAGTTCTTC
CASSSLNIRVVHEQFF
>TRBJ2-5|TRBV12-3/TRBV12-4|.|.
TGTGCCAGCAGTTTAGCGAGAGGGGGGACCCAGTACTTC
CASSLARGGTQYF
>TRBJ1-3|TRBV7-2|.|.
TGTGCCAGCAGCTTACCTGTGTCTGGAAACACCATATATTTT
CASSLPVSGNTIYF
>TRBJ1-1|TRBV6-1|.|TRBD1
TGTGCCAGCAGTGATAGGGGGCTGGTCACTGAAGCTTTCTTT
CASSDRGLVTEAFF